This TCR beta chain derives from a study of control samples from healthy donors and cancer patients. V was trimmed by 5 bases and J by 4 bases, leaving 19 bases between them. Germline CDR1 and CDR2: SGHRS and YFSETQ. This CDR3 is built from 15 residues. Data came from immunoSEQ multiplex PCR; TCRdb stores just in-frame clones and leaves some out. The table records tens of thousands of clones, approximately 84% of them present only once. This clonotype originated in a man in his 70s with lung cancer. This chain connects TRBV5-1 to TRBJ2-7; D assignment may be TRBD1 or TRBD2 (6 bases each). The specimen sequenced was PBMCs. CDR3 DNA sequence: TGCGCCAGCAGGACCCAGACAGGAGGGGCGTACGAGCAGTACTTC. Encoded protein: CASRTQTGGAYEQYF.